Described below is a single T cell receptor beta chain sequence and its context. Its specificity is unknown. The entry originates in a study of post-analysis software for immune sequencing data. The TCR beta cDNA libraries carried unique molecular identifiers. It was from roughly 1.1 to 9.2 million T cells that some 460,000 cDNA molecules came. Via MiXCR, TCRdb re-called the PCR reads, giving one row per CDR3 protein. The repertoire consists of 600,000 to 700,000 distinct CDR3 sequences, with approximately 60% occurring once and the leading ten covering over 9%. CDR1 SGHVS and CDR2 FNYEAQ come from the germline V gene. The CDR3 contains 15 residues. The ends were cut back, 4 bases at V and 2 bases at J, with 12 bases in the middle. Whole-study results and caveats: Four or five TRBV segments, TRBV5-6, TRBV5-1 and TRBV20-1 among them, were found more frequent in patients than controls.

The V gene is TRBV7-6, the J gene TRBJ2-4; D uncertain. The sequencing input was blood. This TCR came from a girl aged 2 to 10 with multiple sclerosis. The CDR3 region is CASSSGFDPKNIQYF. The DNA for the CDR3 is TGTGCCAGCAGCTCAGGCTTCGATCCCAAAAACATTCAGTACTTC.